This T cell receptor (beta chain) emerged from a study of T cells in women clearing cervical HPV infection. TCR beta CDR3 amplified by multiplex PCR from roughly 1,100 ng genomic DNA. Profiled with immunoSEQ multiplex PCR; TCRdb holds only in-frame clones, not every one. The repertoire table contains under 50,000 clones. After removal of 3 bases from V and 3 bases from J, the junction contained 5 bases not matched to a gene. The CDR3 contains 15 residues. Per the germline V gene, CDR1 is SGHRS and CDR2 is YFSETQ. As for this clone: The CDR3 end falls 3 residues outside the read, so it is completed with the germline J gene.

The rearrangement links TRBV5-1 to TRBJ2-7, with 11 bases lining up with TRBD2. The source material was blood buffy coat. This TCR was recovered from a woman aged 18-70 years with a cervical HPV16 infection that either progressed to CIN3+ or cleared (not recorded which). The DNA read from the CDR3 is TGCGCCAGCAGCTCTTCCGGGACTAGCGGCTACGAG. This codes for CASSSSGTSGYE. The full-length CDR3 reads as CASSSSGTSGYEQYF.